This T cell receptor beta chain was obtained from a study of T cell responses to AZD1222 COVID-19 vaccine. Study results and limitations: Regions 160-218 and 743-854 dominated among vaccine-associated CD4 TCRs spanning spike. Donors skewed white British and female; clonal diversity was possibly underestimated. The study found Spike-specific TCR breadth and depth rose after two AZD1222 doses.

Points on this clone: Its antigen is not known.

Assay used: immunoSEQ multiplex PCR; TCRdb lists only in-frame clones, some missing. The table lists about 27,000 clones, over 80% of them singletons. Pooled samples include second doses given at about 4 or 12 weeks. The receptor comes from an adult who received the AZD1222 COVID-19 vaccine. The input for sequencing was peripheral blood, taken 28 days after the second AZD1222 dose.

In DNA form, the CDR3 reads TGTGCCAGCAGTGACGGGACTAGCGGTTACGAGCAGTACTTC. Translated, it gives CASSDGTSGYEQYF. The rearrangement links TRBV6-1 to TRBJ2-7; 11 bases map to TRBD2. V was clipped by 3 bases and J by 4 bases; unmatched bases: 2. The CDR3 runs 14 residues. Per the germline V gene, CDR1 is MNHNS and CDR2 is SASEGT.